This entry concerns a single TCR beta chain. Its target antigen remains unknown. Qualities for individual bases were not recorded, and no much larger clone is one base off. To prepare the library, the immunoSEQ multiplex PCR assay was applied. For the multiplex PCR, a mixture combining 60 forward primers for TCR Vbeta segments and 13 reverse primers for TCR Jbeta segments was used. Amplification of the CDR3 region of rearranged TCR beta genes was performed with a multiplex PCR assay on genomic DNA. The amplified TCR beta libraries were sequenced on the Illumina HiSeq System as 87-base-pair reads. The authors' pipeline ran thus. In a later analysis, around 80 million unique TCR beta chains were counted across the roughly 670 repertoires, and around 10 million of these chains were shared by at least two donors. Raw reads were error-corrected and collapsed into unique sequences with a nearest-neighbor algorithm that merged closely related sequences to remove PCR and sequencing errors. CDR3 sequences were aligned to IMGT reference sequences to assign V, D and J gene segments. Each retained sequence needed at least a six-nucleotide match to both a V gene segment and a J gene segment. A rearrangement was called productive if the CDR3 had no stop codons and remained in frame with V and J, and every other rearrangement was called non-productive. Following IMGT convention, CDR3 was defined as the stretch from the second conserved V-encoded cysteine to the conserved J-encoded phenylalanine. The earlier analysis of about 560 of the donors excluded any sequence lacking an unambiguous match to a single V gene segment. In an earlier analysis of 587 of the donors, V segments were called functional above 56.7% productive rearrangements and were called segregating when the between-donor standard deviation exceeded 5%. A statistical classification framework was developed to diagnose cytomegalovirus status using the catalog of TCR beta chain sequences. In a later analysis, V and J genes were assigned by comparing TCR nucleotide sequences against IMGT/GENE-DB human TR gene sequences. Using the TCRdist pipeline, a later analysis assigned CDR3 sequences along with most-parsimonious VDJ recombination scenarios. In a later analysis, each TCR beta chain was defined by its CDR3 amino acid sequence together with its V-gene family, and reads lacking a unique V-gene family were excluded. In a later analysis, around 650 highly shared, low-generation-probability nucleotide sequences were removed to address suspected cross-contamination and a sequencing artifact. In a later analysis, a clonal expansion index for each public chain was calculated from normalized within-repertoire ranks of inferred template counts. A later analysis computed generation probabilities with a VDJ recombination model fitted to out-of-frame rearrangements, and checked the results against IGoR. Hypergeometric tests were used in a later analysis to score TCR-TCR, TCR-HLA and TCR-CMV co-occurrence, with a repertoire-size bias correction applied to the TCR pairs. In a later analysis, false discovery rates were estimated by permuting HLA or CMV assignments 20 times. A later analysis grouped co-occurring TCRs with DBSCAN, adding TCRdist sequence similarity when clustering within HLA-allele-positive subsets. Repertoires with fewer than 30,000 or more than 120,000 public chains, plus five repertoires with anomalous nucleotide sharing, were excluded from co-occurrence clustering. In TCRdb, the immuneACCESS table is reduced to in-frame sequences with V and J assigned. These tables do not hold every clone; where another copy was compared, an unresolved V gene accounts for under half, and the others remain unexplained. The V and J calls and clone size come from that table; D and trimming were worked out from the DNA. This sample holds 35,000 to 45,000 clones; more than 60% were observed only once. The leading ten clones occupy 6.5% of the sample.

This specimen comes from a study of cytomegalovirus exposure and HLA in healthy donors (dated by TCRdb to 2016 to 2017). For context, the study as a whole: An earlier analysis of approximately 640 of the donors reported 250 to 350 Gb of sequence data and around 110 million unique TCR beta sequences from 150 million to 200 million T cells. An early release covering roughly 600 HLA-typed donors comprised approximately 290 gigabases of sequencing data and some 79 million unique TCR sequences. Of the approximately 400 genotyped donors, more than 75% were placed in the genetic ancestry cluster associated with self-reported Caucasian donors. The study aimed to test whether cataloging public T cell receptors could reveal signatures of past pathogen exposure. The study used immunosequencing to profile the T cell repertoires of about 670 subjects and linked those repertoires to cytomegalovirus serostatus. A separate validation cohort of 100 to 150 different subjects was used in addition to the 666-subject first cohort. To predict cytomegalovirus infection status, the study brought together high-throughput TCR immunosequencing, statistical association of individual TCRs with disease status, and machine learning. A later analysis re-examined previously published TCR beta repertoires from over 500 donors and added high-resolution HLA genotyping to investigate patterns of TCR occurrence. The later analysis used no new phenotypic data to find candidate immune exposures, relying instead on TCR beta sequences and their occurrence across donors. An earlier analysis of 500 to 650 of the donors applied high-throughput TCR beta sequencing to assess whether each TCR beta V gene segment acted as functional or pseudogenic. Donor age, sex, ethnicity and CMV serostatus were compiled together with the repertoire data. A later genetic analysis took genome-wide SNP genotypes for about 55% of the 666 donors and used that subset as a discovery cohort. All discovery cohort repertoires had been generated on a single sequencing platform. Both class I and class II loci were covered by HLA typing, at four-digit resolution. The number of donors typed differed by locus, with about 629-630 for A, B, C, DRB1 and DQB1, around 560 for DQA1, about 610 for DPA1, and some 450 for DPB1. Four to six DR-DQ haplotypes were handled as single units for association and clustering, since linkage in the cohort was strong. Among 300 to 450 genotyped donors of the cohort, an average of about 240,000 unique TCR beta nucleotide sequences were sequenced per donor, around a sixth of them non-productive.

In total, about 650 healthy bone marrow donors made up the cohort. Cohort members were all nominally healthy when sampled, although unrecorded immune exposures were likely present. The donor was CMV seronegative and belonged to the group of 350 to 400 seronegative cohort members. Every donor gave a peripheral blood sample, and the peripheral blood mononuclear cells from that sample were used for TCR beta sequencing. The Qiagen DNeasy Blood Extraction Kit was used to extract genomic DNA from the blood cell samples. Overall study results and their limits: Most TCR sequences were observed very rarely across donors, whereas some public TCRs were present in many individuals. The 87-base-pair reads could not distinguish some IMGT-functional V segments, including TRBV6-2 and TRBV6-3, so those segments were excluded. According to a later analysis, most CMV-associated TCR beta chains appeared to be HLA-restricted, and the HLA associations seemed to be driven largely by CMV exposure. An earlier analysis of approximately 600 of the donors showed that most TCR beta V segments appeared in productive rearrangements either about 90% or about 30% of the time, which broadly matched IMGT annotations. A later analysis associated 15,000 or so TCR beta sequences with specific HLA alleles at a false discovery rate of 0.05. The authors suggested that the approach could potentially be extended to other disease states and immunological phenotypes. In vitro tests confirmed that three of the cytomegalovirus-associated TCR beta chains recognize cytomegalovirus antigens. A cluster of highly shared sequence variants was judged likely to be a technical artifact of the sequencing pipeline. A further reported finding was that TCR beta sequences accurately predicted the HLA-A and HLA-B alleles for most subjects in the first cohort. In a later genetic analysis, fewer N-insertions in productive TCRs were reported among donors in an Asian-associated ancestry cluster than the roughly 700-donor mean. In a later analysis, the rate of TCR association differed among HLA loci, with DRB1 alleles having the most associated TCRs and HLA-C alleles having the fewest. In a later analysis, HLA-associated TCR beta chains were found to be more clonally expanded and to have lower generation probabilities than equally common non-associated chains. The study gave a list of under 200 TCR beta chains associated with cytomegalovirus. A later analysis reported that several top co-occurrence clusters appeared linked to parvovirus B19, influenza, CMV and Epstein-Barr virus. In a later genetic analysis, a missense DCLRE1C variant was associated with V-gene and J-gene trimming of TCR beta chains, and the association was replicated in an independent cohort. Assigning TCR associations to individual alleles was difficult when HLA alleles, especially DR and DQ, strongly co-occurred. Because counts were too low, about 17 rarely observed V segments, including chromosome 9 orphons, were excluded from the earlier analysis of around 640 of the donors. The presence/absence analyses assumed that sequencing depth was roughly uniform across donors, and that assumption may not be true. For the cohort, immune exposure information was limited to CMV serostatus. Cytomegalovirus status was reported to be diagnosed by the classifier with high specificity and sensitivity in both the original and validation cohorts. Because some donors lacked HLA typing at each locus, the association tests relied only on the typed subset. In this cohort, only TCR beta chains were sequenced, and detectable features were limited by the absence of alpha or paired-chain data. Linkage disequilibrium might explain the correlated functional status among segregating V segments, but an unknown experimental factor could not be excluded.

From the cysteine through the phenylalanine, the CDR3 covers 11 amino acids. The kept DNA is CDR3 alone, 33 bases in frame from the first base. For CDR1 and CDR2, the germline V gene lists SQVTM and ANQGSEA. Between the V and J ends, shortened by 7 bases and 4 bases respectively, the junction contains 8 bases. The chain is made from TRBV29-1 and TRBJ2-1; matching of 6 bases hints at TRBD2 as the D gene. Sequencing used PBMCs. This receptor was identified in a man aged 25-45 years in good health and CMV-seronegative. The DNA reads TGCAGCGGACGGGGGTACAATGAGCAGTTCTTC. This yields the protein CSGRGYNEQFF.